The present TCR beta chain was sequenced within a study of regulatory T cells in long-lasting Graves disease (dated by TCRdb to about 2021). For the study in its entirety: Patients with newly diagnosed Graves' disease had been on antithyroid drugs for under 3 months. Peripheral blood TCR sequencing and RNA sequencing compared persistent Graves' disease patients with newly diagnosed Graves' disease patients. A total of about 35 samples underwent TCR sequencing, from about 13 patients with persistent Graves' disease and 20 or so patients with newly diagnosed Graves' disease. The study took place in China and was registered as a clinical trial. What the work shows at the level of the full study, not this receptor alone: TRBV28, TRBJ1-2 and TRBJ2-5 were preferentially used in persistent disease, while TRBV20-1 and TRBJ2-1 were favored in newly diagnosed disease. Compared with newly diagnosed patients, persistent Graves' disease patients had lower TCR Shannon entropy and fewer highly expanded clones, which suggests clonal expansion. The small sample size was acknowledged by the authors as a limitation that may reduce accuracy. Sequencing and analysis were limited to the TCR beta chain. A larger number of public clonotypes was shared among persistent patients (over 2,500) than among newly diagnosed patients (around 870). Because the primary lesion, thyroid tissue, could not be accessed, the study looked at peripheral blood alone.

Receptor amplification or capture employed multiplex PCR. Sequenced using an Illumina HiSeq 4000. To build TCR beta libraries, CDR3 regions were amplified by Arm-PCR using iRepertoire HTBI primers. Before sequencing, the PCR products went through gel purification. Processing in the source paper ran as follows. A total of fewer than 65 TRBV and some 13 TRBJ segments were identified across samples and were used for gene usage analysis of CDR3 amino acid clonotypes. Filtered high-quality paired reads were merged into contigs using COPE and FqMerger. BLAST was used to align contigs to IMGT TRBV, TRBD and TRBJ reference genes, with CDR3 defined following IMGT. Any clonotype with a frequency above 0.1% was classified as a highly expanded clone. Repertoire diversity was measured by Shannon entropy, and V-J evenness by the Gini coefficient. Clonotypes shared by more than one individual were considered public. The public reads were run again by TCRdb, first through fastp at Q25 and then through MiXCR, and only productive beta chains were kept. Rows are combined by CDR3 protein, so each entry shows the most common genes and DNA. The authors' filters were not applied to this entry. Here the sample has about 400,000 distinct CDR3 sequences; approximately 15% occur a single time. The top ten hold about 7.6% of the sample.

Unmatched junction bases come to 12, with V trimmed by 5 bases and J by 5 bases. The CDR1 and CDR2 encoded by the germline V gene are SGHAT and FQNNGV. The CDR3 holds 16 amino acids from the cysteine to the phenylalanine. Only the CDR3 DNA is retained, 48 bases long and in frame from the first base. The time point label on this specimen signifies: newly diagnosed GD, antithyroid drugs for less than 3 months. RNA was extracted from PBMCs in TRIzol for both TCR sequencing and RNA sequencing. The diagnosis of Graves' disease was made according to American Thyroid Association guidelines. Recruitment of patients was carried out at an endocrinology department in Xi'an, China. Each patient gave about 9.1 milliliters of peripheral blood, collected in an EDTA anticoagulant tube. PBMCs were isolated by Ficoll Paque Plus density gradient separation without further T cell sorting. An Agilent 2100 Bioanalyzer and agarose gel were used to check RNA quality, while a NanoDrop 2000 measured RNA concentration.

This clonotype was recorded at least ten times. The target of this receptor is not known. No base-level quality is on record; no much larger clone is a single base apart. These data were likewise used in another study, on T cells in Graves' hyperthyroidism and ophthalmopathy. The other study reports the following: A patient counted as having stable Graves' hyperthyroidism if no progression to ophthalmopathy occurred over 18 months of follow-up. The hyperthyroidism patients were between 18 and 65 years old and newly diagnosed, with a disease duration of less than 2 months. The study excluded patients with uncontrolled infections, other autoimmune diseases, pregnancy or lactation. Clinical symptoms, serum thyroxine and TRAb, thyroid ultrasound, and orbital computed tomography formed the basis for the diagnoses. The TCR CDR3 was subjected to a first round of RT-PCR using the HTBI primer set and the Qiagen OneStep RT-PCR kit. Most expanded thyroid clonotypes (frequency above 0.001) were also detected in blood, suggesting blood repertoires may reflect thyroid immune responses. In cross-validation, a model built on a 13 V-J signature told ophthalmopathy apart from stable hyperthyroidism with approximately 90% sensitivity and around 81% specificity, and in testing the same model reached 80%/75%. In validation, the model predicted progression to ophthalmopathy with over 65% sensitivity and over 72% specificity, a median of approximately 6.7 months before onset. A discovery cohort of around 100 patients, roughly 43 with Graves' ophthalmopathy and fewer than 65 with stable Graves' hyperthyroidism, was used to find distinguishing TCR V-J signatures. An independent validation cohort of under 20 hyperthyroidism patients and approximately 17 patients who later progressed to ophthalmopathy tested prospective prediction of ophthalmopathy. The roughly 91 discovery patients were randomly divided into training and test sets at a 7:3 ratio. Thyroid tissue and blood T-cell repertoires from several Graves' hyperthyroidism patients were also compared in the study. After sampling, hyperthyroidism patients received methimazole starting at 30 mg daily, and ophthalmopathy patients received high-dose intravenous methylprednisolone. A second multiplex PCR round built the libraries, followed by size selection and purification. The libraries were sequenced on an Illumina HiSeq2000 using paired-end 100 bp reads. SOAPnuke was used to process the raw data, with reads discarded if the reads contained adapters or uncalled bases, had a mean Phred below 15, or lacked an exact constant-primer or identifier match. COPE v1.2.5 was used to merge high-quality paired reads, and clonotypes were defined as unique nucleotide sequences. MiTCR v1.1 was used to align clonotypes to the IMGT TRBV, TRBD and TRBJ reference segments. The analysis was restricted to V-J combinations with a frequency above 0.0001, which together covered roughly 99% of the repertoires. The TCS score was defined as the ratio of F50 (clonal expansion) to E x V (chaos), calculated using BLOSUM62-based TCRdist between CDR3 peptides within each V-J. Welch's t-statistics and random forest reduced fewer than 550 V-J features to 10 to 15, which were used in a naive Bayes classifier (R e1071). Sample size was not statistically predetermined, and blinding of investigators to group allocation was not performed. According to the paper, TCR Vbeta CDR3 sequencing was carried out on 135 peripheral blood samples, which came from fewer than 50 ophthalmopathy, approximately 78 hyperthyroidism and some 17 progressor patients.

Rearrangement joined TRBV11-2 to TRBJ2-1; TRBD2 lines up with 7 middle nucleotides. The starting material was peripheral blood mononuclear cells (PBMCs), obtained at new diagnosis, from a patient treated with antithyroid drugs. The receptor was derived from a woman in her 40s with Graves disease. Donor details come from another sample of the same person, matched by shared clones. Here the CDR3 is given as CASSPPGRALDNEQFF. The DNA reads TGTGCCAGCAGCCCGCCTGGGAGGGCCCTCGACAATGAGCAGTTCTTC.